The sequence of this TCR beta chain was determined in a study of cytomegalovirus exposure and HLA in healthy donors. The study ran its PCR with 60 Vbeta and 13 Jbeta primers. In the source study's methods: A later analysis counted some 87 million unique TCR beta chains, some 11 million shared. Data came from immunoSEQ multiplex PCR; TCRdb stores just in-frame clones and leaves some out. D and trimming come from the DNA, and the V and J calls and clone size come from that table. The repertoire holds 95,000 to 150,000 clones, roughly 80% seen once, with 3.5% to 4% in the top ten. Donors likely had unrecorded immune exposures despite being nominally healthy when sampled. The ends were cut back, 2 bases at V and 2 bases at J, with 10 bases in the middle. The germline gives CDR1 LGHNA, CDR2 YSLEER. The CDR3 covers 14 residues. A few counts support this clone. Its antigen is as yet unknown. Regarding the study as a whole: The authors judged a highly shared variant cluster likely a sequencing artifact.

This TCR was sampled from a man between 18 and 35 years old in good health and CMV-seropositive. The sequencing input was PBMCs. The chain is built from TRBV4-3 and TRBJ2-7; D is possibly TRBD2 (5 bases). The CDR3 bases are TGCGCCAGCAGCCAATCGGTCGGGGCCTACGAGCAGTACTTC. Its translation: CASSQSVGAYEQYF.